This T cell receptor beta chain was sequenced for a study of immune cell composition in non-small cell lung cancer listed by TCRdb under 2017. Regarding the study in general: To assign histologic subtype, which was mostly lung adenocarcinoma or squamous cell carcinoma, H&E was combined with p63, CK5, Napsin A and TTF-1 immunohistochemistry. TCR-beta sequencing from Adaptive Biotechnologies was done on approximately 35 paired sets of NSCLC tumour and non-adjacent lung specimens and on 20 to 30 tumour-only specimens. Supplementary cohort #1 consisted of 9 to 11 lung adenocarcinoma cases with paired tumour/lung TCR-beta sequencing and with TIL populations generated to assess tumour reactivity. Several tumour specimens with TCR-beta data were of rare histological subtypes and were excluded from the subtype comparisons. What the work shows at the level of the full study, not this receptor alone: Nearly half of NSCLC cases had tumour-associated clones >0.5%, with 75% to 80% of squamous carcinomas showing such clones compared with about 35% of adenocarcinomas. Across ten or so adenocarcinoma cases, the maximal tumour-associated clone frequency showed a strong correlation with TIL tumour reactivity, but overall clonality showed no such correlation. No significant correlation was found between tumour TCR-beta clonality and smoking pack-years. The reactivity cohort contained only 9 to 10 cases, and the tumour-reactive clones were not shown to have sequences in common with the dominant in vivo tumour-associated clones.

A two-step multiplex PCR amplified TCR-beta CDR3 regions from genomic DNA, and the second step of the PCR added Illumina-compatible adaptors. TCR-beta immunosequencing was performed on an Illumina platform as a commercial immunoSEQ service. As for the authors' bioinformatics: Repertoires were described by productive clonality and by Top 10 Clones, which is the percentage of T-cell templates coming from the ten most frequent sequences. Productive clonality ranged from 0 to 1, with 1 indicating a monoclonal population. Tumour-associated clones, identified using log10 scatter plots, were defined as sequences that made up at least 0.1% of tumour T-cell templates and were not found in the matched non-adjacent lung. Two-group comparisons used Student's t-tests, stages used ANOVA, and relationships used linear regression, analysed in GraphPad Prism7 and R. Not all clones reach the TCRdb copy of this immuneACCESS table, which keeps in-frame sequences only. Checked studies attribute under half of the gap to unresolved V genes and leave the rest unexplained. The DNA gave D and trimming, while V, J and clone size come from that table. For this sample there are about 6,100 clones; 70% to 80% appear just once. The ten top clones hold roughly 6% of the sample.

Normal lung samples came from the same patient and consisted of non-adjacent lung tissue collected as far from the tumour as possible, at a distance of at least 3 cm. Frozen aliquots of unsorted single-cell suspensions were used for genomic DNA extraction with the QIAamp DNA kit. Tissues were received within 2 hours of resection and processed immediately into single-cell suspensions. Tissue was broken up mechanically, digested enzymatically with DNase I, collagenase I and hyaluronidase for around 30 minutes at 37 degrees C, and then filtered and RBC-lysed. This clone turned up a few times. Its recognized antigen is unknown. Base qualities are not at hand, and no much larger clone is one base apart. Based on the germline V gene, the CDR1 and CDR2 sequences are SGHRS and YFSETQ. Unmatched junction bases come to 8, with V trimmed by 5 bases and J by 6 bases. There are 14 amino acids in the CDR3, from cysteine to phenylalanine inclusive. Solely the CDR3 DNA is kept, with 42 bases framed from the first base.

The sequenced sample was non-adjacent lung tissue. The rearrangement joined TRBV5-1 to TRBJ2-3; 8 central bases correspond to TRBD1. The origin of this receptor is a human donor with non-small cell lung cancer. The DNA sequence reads TGCGCCAGCAGTTATAGACAGGGGAGGGATACGCAGTATTTT. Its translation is CASSYRQGRDTQYF.